This T cell receptor beta chain emerged from a study of blood T cell repertoires in COVID-19. Study-level background: The cDNA or gDNA used as material had been derived from T cells, B-cell-depleted T cells, or PBMCs.

Enrolled during active infection, Seattle patients were then followed longitudinally. Per the original methods: Researchers report that nucleated cell counts were estimated from reference gene primer amplification. Here immunoSEQ multiplex PCR was the method, and the copy in TCRdb shows in-frame clones only, minus some. The D gene and trimming were derived from the DNA, and the V and J assignments and clone size from that table. This table has nearly 350,000 clones, 75% to 90% appearing once. CDR1 and CDR2 (germline): MDHEN, SYDVKM. The CDR3 covers 14 residues. Trimming removed 9 bases at V and 2 bases at J, with 14 bases between.

The sequenced material came from peripheral blood. This sequence originates from a woman aged 45-59 years with COVID-19, enrolled during active disease. This chain connects TRBV28 to TRBJ1-5, with a possible D match to TRBD1 (6 bases). The CDR3 here is CASKRGGGNQPQHF. The DNA for the CDR3 is TGTGCCAGTAAGAGGGGGGGTGGCAATCAGCCCCAGCATTTT.